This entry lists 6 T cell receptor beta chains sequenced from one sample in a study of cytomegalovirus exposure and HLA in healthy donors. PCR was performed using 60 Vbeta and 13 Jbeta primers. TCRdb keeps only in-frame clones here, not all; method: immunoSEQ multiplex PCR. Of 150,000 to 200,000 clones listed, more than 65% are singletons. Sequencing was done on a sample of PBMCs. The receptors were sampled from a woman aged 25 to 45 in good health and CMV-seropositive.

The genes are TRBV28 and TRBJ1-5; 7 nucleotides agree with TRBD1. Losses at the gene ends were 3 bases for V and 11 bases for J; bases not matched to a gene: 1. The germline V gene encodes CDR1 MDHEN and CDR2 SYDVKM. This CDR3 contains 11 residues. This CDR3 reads CASSFGQAQHF. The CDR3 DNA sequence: TGTGCCAGCAGTTTCGGACAGGCCCAGCATTTT.

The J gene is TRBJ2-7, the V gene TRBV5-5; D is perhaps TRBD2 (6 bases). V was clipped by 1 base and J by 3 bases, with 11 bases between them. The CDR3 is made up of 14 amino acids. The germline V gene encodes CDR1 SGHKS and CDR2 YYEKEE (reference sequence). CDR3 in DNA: TGTGCCAGCAGCTTGTATGGTAGCGGCTACGAGCAGTACTTC. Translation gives CASSLYGSGYEQYF.

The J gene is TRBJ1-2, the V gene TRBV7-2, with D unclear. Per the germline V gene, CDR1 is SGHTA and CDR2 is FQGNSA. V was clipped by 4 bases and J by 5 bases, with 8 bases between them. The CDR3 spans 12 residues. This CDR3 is CASSSSRYGYTF. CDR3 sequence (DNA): TGTGCCAGCAGCTCGTCTCGGTATGGCTACACCTTC.

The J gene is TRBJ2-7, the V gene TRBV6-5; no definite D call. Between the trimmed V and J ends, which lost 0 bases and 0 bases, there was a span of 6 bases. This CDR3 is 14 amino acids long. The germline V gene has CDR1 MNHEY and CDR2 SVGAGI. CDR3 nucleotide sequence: TGTGCCAGCAGTTACTCCCCGTACTCCTACGAGCAGTACTTC. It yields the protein CASSYSPYSYEQYF.

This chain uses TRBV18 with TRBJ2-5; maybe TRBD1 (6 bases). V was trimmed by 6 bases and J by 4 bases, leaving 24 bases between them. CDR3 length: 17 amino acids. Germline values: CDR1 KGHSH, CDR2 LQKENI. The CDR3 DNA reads TGTGCCAGCTCTCCTCTCTCCGGGACAACAAACCCAGAGACCCAGTACTTC. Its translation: CASSPLSGTTNPETQYF.

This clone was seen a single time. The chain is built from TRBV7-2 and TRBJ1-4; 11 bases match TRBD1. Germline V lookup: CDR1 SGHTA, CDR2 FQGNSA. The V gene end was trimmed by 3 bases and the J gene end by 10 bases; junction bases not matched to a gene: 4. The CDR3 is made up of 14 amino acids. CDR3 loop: CASSLDRGPGKLFF. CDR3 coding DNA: TGTGCCAGCAGCTTGGACAGGGGGCCAGGAAAACTGTTTTTT. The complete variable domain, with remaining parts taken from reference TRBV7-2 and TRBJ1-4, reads GAGVSQSPSNKVTEKGKDVELRCDPISGHTALYWYRQSLGQGLEFLIYFQGNSAPDKSGLPSDRFSAERTGGSVSTLTIQRTQQEDSAVYLCASSLDRGPGKLFFGSGTQLSVL.